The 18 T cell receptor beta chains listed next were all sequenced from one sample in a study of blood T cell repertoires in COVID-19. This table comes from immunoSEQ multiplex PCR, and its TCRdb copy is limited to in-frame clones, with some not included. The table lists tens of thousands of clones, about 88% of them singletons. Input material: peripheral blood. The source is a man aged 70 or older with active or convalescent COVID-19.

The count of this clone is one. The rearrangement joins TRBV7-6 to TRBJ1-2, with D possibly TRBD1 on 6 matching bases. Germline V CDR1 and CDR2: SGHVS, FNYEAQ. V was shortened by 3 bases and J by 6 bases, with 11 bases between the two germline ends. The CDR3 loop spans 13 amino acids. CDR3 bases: TGTGCCAGCAGCTTTTCGCCAGGGGATGGCTACACCTTC. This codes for CASSFSPGDGYTF.

The CDR3 DNA sequence: TGTGCCAGCAGCTCCTCGGCAGGGGTTTCGCCCCAGCATTTT. This gives the protein CASSSSAGVSPQHF. V and J are TRBV6-2 or TRBV6-3 and TRBJ1-5, with D perhaps matching TRBD1 (6 bases). The germline gives CDR1 MNHEY, CDR2 SVGEGT. The CDR3 is 14 residues long. Trimming took 6 bases from V and 9 from J, leaving 18 bases between them.

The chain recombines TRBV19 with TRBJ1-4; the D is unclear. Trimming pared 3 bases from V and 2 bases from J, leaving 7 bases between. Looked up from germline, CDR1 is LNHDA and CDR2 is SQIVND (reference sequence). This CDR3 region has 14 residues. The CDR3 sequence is CASSMSLTNEKLFF. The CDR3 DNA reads TGTGCCAGTAGTATGTCCCTGACTAATGAAAAACTGTTTTTT.

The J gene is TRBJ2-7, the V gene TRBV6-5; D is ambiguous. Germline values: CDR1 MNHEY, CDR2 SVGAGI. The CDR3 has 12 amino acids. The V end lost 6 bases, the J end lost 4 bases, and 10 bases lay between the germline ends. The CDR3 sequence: CASRRDNYEQYF. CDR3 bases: TGTGCCAGCAGGCGAGACAATTACGAGCAGTACTTC.

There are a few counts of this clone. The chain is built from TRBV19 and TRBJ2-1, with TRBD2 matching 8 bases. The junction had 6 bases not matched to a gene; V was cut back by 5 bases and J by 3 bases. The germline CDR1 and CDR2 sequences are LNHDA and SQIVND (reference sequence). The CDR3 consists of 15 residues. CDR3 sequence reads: CASSPTGTSYNEQFF. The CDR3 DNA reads TGTGCCAGTAGTCCTACCGGGACTAGCTACAATGAGCAGTTCTTC. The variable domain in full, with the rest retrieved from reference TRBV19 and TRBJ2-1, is DGGITQSPKYLFRKEGQNVTLSCEQNLNHDAMYWYRQDPGQGLRLIYYSQIVNDFQKGDIAEGYSVSREKKESFPLTVTSAQKNPTAFYLCASSPTGTSYNEQFFGPGTRLTVL.

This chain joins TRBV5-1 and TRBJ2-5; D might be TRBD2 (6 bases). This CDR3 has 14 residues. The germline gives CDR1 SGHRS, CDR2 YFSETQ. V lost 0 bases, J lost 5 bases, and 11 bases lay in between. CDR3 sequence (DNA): TGCGCCAGCAGCTTGGTGGCGGGACTCGAGACCCAGTACTTC. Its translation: CASSLVAGLETQYF.

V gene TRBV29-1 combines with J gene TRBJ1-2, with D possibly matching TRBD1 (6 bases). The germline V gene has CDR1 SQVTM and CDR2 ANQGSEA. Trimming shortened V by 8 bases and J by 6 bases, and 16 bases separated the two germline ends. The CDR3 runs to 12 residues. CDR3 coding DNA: TGCAGCATCCGGGCAGGGGATCATGGCTACACCTTC. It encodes CSIRAGDHGYTF.

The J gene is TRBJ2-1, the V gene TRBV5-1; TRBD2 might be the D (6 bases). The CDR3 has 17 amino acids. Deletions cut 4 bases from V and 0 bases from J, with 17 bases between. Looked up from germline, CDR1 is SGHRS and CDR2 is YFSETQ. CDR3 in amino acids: CASSPRLVGGSYNEQFF. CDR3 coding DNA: TGCGCCAGCAGCCCAAGACTAGTTGGCGGCTCCTACAATGAGCAGTTCTTC.

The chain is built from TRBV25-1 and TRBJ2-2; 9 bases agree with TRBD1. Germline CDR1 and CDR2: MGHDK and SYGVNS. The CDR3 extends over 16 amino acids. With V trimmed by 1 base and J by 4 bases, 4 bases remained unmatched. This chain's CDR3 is CASSEFGTGTTGELFF. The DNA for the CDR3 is TGTGCCAGCAGTGAATTTGGGACAGGGACCACCGGGGAGCTGTTTTTT.

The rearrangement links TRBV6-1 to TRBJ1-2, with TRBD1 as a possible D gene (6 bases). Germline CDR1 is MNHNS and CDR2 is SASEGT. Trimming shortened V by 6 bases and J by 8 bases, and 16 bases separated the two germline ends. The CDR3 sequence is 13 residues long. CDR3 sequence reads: CASREQGTDGYTF. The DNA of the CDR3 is TGTGCCAGCAGAGAACAGGGTACCGACGGCTACACCTTC.

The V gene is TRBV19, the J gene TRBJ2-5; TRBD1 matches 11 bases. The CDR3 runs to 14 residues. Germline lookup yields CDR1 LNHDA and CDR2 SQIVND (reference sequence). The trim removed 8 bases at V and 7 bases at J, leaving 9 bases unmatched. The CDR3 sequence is CASHPGTGGRTQYF. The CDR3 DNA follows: TGTGCCAGTCATCCTGGGACAGGGGGTCGGACCCAGTACTTC.

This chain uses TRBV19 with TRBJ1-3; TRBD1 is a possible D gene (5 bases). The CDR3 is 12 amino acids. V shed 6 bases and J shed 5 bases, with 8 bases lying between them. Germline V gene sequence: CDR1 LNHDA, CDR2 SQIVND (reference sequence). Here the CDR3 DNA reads TGTGCCAGTAGGACAGCGAGAAACACCATATATTTT. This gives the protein CASRTARNTIYF.

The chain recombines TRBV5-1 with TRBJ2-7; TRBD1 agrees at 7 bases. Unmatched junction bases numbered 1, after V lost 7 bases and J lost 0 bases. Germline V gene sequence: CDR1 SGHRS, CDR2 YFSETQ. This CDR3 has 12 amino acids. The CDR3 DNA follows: TGCGCCAGCGGACAGGACTCCTACGAGCAGTACTTC. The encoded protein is CASGQDSYEQYF.

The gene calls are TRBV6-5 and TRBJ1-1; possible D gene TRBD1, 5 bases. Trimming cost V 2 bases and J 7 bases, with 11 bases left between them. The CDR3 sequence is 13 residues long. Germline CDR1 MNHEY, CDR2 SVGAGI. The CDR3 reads CASSYGQGGEAFF. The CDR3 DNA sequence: TGTGCCAGCAGTTACGGGCAGGGAGGTGAAGCTTTCTTT.

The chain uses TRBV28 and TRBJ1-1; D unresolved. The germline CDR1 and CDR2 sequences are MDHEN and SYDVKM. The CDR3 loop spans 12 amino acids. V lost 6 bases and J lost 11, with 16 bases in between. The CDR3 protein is CASRLPPGRAFF. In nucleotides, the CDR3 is TGTGCCAGCAGGTTGCCCCCAGGCCGGGCTTTCTTT. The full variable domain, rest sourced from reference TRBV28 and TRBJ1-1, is DVKVTQSSRYLVKRTGEKVFLECVQDMDHENMFWYRQDPGLGLRLIYFSYDVKMKEKGDIPEGYSVSREKKERFSLILESASTNQTSMYLCASRLPPGRAFFGQGTRLTVV.

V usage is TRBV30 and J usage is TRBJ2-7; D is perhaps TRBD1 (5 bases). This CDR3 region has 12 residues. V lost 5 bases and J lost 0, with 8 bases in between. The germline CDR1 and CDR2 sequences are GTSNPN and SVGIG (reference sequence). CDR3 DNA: TGTGCCTGGGGGGCAAGCTCCTACGAGCAGTACTTC. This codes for CAWGASSYEQYF.

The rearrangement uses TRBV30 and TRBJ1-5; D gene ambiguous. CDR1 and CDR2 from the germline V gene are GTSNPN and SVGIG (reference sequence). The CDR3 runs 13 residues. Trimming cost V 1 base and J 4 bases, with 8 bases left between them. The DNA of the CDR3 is TGTGCCTGGAGTGAGGCCGGGAATCAGCCCCAGCATTTT. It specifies CAWSEAGNQPQHF.

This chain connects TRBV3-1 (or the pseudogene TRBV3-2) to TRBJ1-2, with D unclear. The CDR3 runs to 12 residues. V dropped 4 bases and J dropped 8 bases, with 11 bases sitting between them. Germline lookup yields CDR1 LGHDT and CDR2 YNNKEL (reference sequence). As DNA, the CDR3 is TGTGCCAGCAGCCCAGGAGGGATCGGCTACACCTTC. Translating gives CASSPGGIGYTF.